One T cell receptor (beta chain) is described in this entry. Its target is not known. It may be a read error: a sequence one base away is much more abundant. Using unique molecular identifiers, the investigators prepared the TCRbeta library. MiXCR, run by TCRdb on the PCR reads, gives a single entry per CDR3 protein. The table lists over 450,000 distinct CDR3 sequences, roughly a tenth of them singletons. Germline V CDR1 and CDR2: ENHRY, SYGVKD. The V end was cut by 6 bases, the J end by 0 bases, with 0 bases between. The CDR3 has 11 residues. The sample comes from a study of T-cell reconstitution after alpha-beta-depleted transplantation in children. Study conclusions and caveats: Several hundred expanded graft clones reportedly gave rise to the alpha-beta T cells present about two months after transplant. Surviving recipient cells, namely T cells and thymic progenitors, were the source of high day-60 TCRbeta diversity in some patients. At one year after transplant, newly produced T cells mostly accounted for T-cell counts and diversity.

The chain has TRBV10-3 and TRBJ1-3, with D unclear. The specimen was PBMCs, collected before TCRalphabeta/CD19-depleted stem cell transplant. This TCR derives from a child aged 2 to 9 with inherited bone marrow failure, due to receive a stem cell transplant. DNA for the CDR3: TGTGCCATCAGCTCTGGAAACACCATATATTTT. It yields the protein CAISSGNTIYF.